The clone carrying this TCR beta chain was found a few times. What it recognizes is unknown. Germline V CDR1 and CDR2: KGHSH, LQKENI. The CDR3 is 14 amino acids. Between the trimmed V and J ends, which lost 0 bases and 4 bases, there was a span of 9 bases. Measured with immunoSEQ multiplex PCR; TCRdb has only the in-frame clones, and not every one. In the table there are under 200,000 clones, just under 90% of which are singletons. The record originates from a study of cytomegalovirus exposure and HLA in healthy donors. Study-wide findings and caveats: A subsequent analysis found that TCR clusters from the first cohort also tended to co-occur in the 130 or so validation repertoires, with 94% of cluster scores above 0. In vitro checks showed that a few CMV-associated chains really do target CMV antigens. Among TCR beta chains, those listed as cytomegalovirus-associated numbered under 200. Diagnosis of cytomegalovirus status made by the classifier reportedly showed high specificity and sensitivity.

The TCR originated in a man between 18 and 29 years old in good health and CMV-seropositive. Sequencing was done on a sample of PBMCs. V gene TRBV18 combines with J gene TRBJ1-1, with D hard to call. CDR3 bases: TGTGCCAGCTCACCACCAGCGGATTCCACTGAAGCTTTCTTT. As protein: CASSPPADSTEAFF.